These 21 T cell receptor beta chains were sequenced from one sample in a study of immune heterogeneity within non-small cell lung tumors. Template came from bulk tumor genomic DNA, at approximately 600 ng per sample. Biopsies that were spaced far apart were taken, several per primary tumor, during surgery. Patients went through curative surgery, and their non-small cell lung cancer was untreated and newly diagnosed. For the TCR beta CDR3, multiplex PCR with 32 V and 13 J primers performed the amplification. Using its own MiXCR run on the multiplex PCR reads, TCRdb lists one record per CDR3 protein. This sample has roughly 11,000 distinct CDR3 sequences, with roughly 30% found just once. Sequencing used lung tumor tissue. The origin of the receptors is a woman aged 45 to 65 with non-small cell lung cancer.

This clonotype is classed as medium-sized (0.01 to 0.1%). The chain has TRBV27 and TRBJ1-1; 8 nucleotides match TRBD1. From germline, CDR1 is MNHEY and CDR2 SMNVEV (reference sequence). Unmatched junction bases numbered 9, after V lost 5 bases and J lost 1 base. The CDR3 length is 16 residues. The CDR3 loop is CASSPLGTGSNTEAFF. The CDR3, as DNA: TGTGCCAGCAGTCCGCTAGGGACAGGCTCGAACACTGAAGCTTTCTTT.

In this sample, this clonotype is medium-sized. CDR3 region: CASSTGQGSGANVLTF. CDR3 DNA sequence: TGTGCCAGCAGCACGGGGCAGGGGTCTGGGGCCAACGTCCTGACTTTC. The chain is built from TRBV7-9 and TRBJ2-6; possible D gene TRBD1, 6 bases. Germline values: CDR1 SEHNR, CDR2 FQNEAQ (reference sequence). Between the trimmed V and J ends, which lost 5 bases and 1 base, there was a span of 12 bases. This CDR3 comprises 16 residues.

This clonotype was recorded a few times. The chain uses TRBV10-1 and TRBJ1-5, with D unresolved. The CDR3 runs to 15 residues. Germline V gives CDR1 WNHNN, CDR2 SYGVQD (reference sequence). Trimming removed 2 bases from V and 9 bases from J, with 17 bases in between. CDR3 nucleotides: TGCGCCAGCAGTGAGAGTGCGGTTTTCGATCGGCCCCAGCATTTT. It encodes CASSESAVFDRPQHF.

The table lists this clonotype with a few counts. This could be a read error, since a much larger clone is one nucleotide away. The rearrangement uses TRBV11-2 and TRBJ1-1, with a weak D call TRBD1 (6 bases). Per germline, CDR1 SGHAT and CDR2 FQNNGV. This CDR3 spans 15 amino acids. CDR3 in amino acids: CASRLRQVKNAEAFF. The CDR3 DNA follows: TGTGCCAGCAGACTTCGACAGGTGAAGAACGCTGAAGCTTTCTTT.

Turning to this clonotype: A clone one base away is much larger, so this may be a read error. This chain uses TRBV5-1 with TRBJ1-1; 7 bases agree with TRBD1. Germline loops: CDR1 SGHRS, CDR2 YFSETQ. CDR3 length equals 15 residues. The CDR3 spells CTSSYSAGGDTEAFF. CDR3 in DNA: TGCACCAGCAGCTACTCGGCAGGGGGAGACACTGAAGCTTTCTTT.

This clonotype was counted at least ten times. The V call is TRBV12-3 or TRBV12-4, the J call TRBJ2-1; maybe TRBD1 (5 bases). The CDR3 has 13 residues. V was pared by 3 bases and J by 7 bases, with 10 bases between. CDR3 region: CASSFGRDNEQFF. The DNA for the CDR3 is TGTGCCAGCAGTTTTGGCAGGGATAATGAGCAGTTCTTC.

To note about this clonotype: A read error is possible here, since a much larger clone lies one base away. This sequence joins TRBV6-9 and TRBJ2-7; D is unclear. The CDR3 loop spans 14 amino acids. CDR1 MNHGY and CDR2 SVAAGI come from the germline V gene. The CDR3 loop is CASSYWRQAVEQCF. The DNA of the CDR3 is TGTGCCAGCAGTTACTGGCGGCAGGCCGTGGAGCAGTGCTTC.

This clonotype is medium-sized in the sample. The V call is TRBV28, the J call TRBJ1-2; D not certain. The CDR3 totals 14 residues. Germline CDR1 reads MDHEN; CDR2 reads SYDVKM. V was cut by 2 bases and J by 5 bases, with 12 bases left in between. In DNA form, the CDR3 reads TGTGCCAGCAGTTTACGAGGGAATGGATATGGCTACACCTTC. It specifies CASSLRGNGYGYTF.

This clonotype is medium-sized by share. The chain recombines TRBV19 with TRBJ1-2; D possibly corresponds to TRBD1 (5 bases). V gave up 4 bases and J gave up 1 base, with 13 bases separating them. Per the germline V gene, CDR1 is LNHDA and CDR2 is SQIVND (reference sequence). The CDR3 spans 15 residues. The DNA of the CDR3 is TGTGCCAGTAGTACAGGTGCCGGGGGTAACTATGGCTACACCTTC. It is translated as CASSTGAGGNYGYTF.

This clonotype was seen many times. The chain employs TRBV28 and TRBJ1-2; D uncertain. The CDR3 is 11 amino acids. Germline V gives CDR1 MDHEN, CDR2 SYDVKM. Deletions cut 4 bases from V and 8 bases from J, with 8 bases between. DNA of the CDR3: TGTGCCAGCAGTTCCTTTGGCGGCTACACCTTC. Translation gives CASSSFGGYTF.

V is TRBV4-2 and J is TRBJ2-3, with TRBD2 matching over 8 bases. Germline V gene sequence: CDR1 LGHNA, CDR2 YNFKEQ. V trimming: 0 bases; J trimming: 3 bases; junction bases outside the gene matches: 8. The CDR3 has 17 amino acids. The CDR3 is CASSQDIQRGRTDTQYF. The CDR3 region has the DNA TGTGCCAGCAGCCAAGATATACAGCGGGGGAGGACAGATACGCAGTATTTT.

This clonotype was recorded at least ten times. This sequence joins TRBV5-1 and TRBJ1-1; D possibly corresponds to TRBD1 (5 bases). This CDR3 comprises 15 residues. Germline CDR1 and CDR2: SGHRS and YFSETQ. V lost 6 bases and J 1 base, leaving 16 bases between the germline ends. For the CDR3, the DNA is TGCGCCAGCACCCTTGAGGGGATGGGGAACACTGAAGCTTTCTTT. Its translation: CASTLEGMGNTEAFF.

This clonotype is deemed medium-sized. The V and J genes are TRBV28 and TRBJ1-2, with D tentatively TRBD1 (5 bases). There are 13 residues in the CDR3. Germline-derived CDR1 and CDR2 are MDHEN and SYDVKM. V was pared by 3 bases and J by 8 bases, with 13 bases between. CDR3 region: CASSLAQTGGYTF. CDR3 DNA: TGTGCCAGCAGTTTGGCCCAAACAGGAGGCTACACCTTC.

The V gene is TRBV15, the J gene TRBJ1-5; D ambiguous. The germline V and J ends were trimmed by 8 bases and 2 bases, with 13 bases remaining between them. The CDR3 contains 14 residues. The germline V gene has CDR1 LNHNV and CDR2 YYDKDF (reference sequence). The CDR3 sequence is CATAAAKGNQPQHF. The CDR3 DNA follows: TGTGCCACCGCAGCAGCCAAGGGCAATCAGCCCCAGCATTTT.

The V call is TRBV10-2, the J call TRBJ2-1; D might be TRBD1 (6 bases). Looked up from germline, CDR1 is WSHSY and CDR2 is SAAADI. The CDR3 is 14 amino acids. V lost 6 bases, J lost 7 bases, and 16 bases lay in between. CDR3 coding DNA: TGCGCCAGCAGGGACAGAGGGGTGGTAAATGAGCAGTTCTTC. Protein: CASRDRGVVNEQFF.

This clonotype is judged medium-sized. The chain links TRBV5-1 to TRBJ1-3, with 8 bases aligning to TRBD1. The CDR3 runs to 15 residues. Germline V gene lookup returns CDR1 SGHRS and CDR2 YFSETQ. V shed 4 bases and J 2 bases; nucleotides not matched to a gene: 5. CDR3 sequence (DNA): TGCGCCAGCAGCCCAAGGACAGGGACTGGAAACACCATATATTTT. It encodes CASSPRTGTGNTIYF.

Of note for this clonotype: Given a much more abundant clone one base away, this may be a read error. V and J are TRBV10-3 and TRBJ1-1; 8 bases fit TRBD1. The CDR3 extends over 15 amino acids. Unmatched junction bases numbered 10, after V lost 9 bases and J lost 1 base. Per germline, CDR1 ENHRY and CDR2 SYGVKD. CDR3 bases: TGTGCCATATCACGAGGGACAGGCCCGAACACTGAAGCTTTCTTT. Translation gives CAISRGTGPNTEAFF.

V is TRBV28 and J is TRBJ1-6; the D gene is possibly TRBD1 (6 bases). V lost 4 bases and J 8 bases, leaving 24 bases between the germline ends. CDR3 size: 18 residues. Germline V gene sequence: CDR1 MDHEN, CDR2 SYDVKM. In nucleotides, the CDR3 is TGTGCCAGCAGTTCCGGGACACGAACCCTCCGACGGGATTCACCCCTCCACTTT. This sequence encodes CASSSGTRTLRRDSPLHF.

This clonotype appeared many times. This chain joins TRBV11-2 and TRBJ2-7; the D is unclear. V was cut by 1 base and J by 7 bases, with 11 bases left in between. CDR3 length: 13 residues. Germline V gives CDR1 SGHAT, CDR2 FQNNGV. In DNA, the CDR3 is TGTGCCAGCAGCTTAGGACACGCCCCGGAGCAGTACTTC. Residues: CASSLGHAPEQYF.

This clonotype was picked up a small number of times. At one end, the junction sequence differs from germline, possibly due to a read error. V and J are TRBV6-2 or TRBV6-3 and TRBJ1-5; D is perhaps TRBD1 (6 bases). The CDR3 is made up of 15 amino acids. Per germline, CDR1 MNHEY and CDR2 SVGEGT. CDR3 loop: CASSYSAGADQHQHF. The CDR3 nucleotides read TGTGCCAGCAGTTACTCCGCAGGGGCGGATCAGCACCAGCATTTT.

This rearrangement joins TRBV28 to TRBJ2-7; D is perhaps TRBD2 (6 bases). In germline, CDR1 is MDHEN, CDR2 SYDVKM. This CDR3 has 12 amino acids. Trimming cost V 7 bases and J 5 bases, with 12 bases left between them. The DNA of the CDR3 is TGTGCCAGCATAGGGACTTTGGACGAGCAGTACTTC. Encoded protein: CASIGTLDEQYF.